This record concerns one T cell receptor (beta chain) sequence. This clone was recorded once. There is no known antigen for this receptor. No base quality values were provided; no much bigger clone lies one nucleotide off. Unmatched junction bases come to 3, with V trimmed by 1 base and J by 5 bases. The CDR3 numbers 14 residues from cysteine through phenylalanine. CDR3 DNA is the only sequence kept; it has 42 bases, read in frame from the first base. The germline V gene (reference sequence) supplies CDR1 LNHNV and CDR2 YYDKDF. This sample was included in a study of shared clonotypes between healthy human individuals (dated by TCRdb to 2019 to 2021). Turning to the overall study: Three men and a couple of women, aged 18 to 49 years, made up the cohort. For each donor, CD4 naive and CD4 memory were each run on three plates, CD8 naive on two plates, and CD8 memory on one plate. To estimate repertoire size and how much clonotypes are shared between individuals, the study performed deep sequencing of blood TCR repertoires from a few healthy adults. Different laboratories and diverse techniques were used to prepare libraries and sequence TCR repertoires, to increase sequencing depth and limit assay-specific biases. Leukapheresis yielded between about 0.94 and 9.5 billion PBMCs per donor. Broad study findings and their caveats: Estimated clonotype richness was generally larger for naive than for memory subsets. Based on pairwise subsampling, the degree of clonotype sharing among donors was expected to be affected by sequencing depth. The small number of donors limited the genetic and exposure-history diversity represented. Sampling was restricted to blood, and TCR repertoires in tissues likely differ from the TCR repertoires found in blood. Sharing across a few donors was observed for around 5% of naive CD4, over 3% of naive CD8, roughly 2.3% of memory CD4, and approximately 0.41% of memory CD8 clonotypes. Clonotypes shared by all four sorted-subset donors showed higher generation probabilities than non-shared clonotypes. Incomplete sequencing was indicated by rarefaction of sorted-subset datasets, despite the large sequencing depth.

CD8 naive samples consisted of CD45RO-negative cells that were positively selected for CCR7, yielding a CD45RA+CCR7+ population without TemRA cells. Healthy HIV-negative adults with no recently reported acute infections or vaccinations were included as donors. All donors were Caucasian adults living in Nashville, Tennessee, USA. Blood was collected by leukapheresis, and PBMCs were isolated by Ficoll-Histopaque density gradient centrifugation and then cryopreserved in liquid nitrogen vapor phase. Analytical flow cytometry was used to check the purity and quantity of each magnetically sorted T cell population. Genomic DNA was isolated from every sorted fraction and measured by UV absorbance on a Nanodrop 2000c. Using the deep immunoSEQ assay, multiplex PCR amplified TCR CDR3 regions from genomic DNA. Genomic DNA extracted from each cell subset was distributed evenly over all wells of several immunoSEQ 96-well plates, and each plate served as one replicate. For sorted subsets, each replicate PCR was loaded with about 0.2 ug genomic DNA, equivalent to approximately 27,000 T cell genomes. Purified libraries were measured with a Qubit 3.0 fluorometer, size-checked on a Bioanalyzer 2100, and measured again with the KAPA Library Quantification kit. A separate single-read 150-cycle Illumina NextSeq 550 flow cell was used to sequence each immunoSEQ 96-well plate. Under the source paper's analysis protocol: Because the immunoSEQ output included only junctional sequences and no quality scores, the filtering could not be the same as the filtering used for full-length reads. To assign V/J genes and CDR3, sequences were annotated using PyIR, a Python wrapper for IgBLAST v1.9, with IMGT germline references. Reads were removed for weak V/J assignments (E-value above 1e-6), missing CDR3, stop codons, out-of-frame junctions, or ambiguous translated residues. V3J clonotypes were defined by identical inferred V gene, J gene, and CDR3 amino acid sequence. To compute the percentage overlap between repertoires, the number of shared unique clonotypes was divided by the size of the smaller repertoire. Richness of each repertoire was evaluated using RTK rarefaction, the Chao1 estimator, and Recon v2.1 estimates of unobserved clonotypes. OLGA was used to compute generation probabilities for all TCRbeta clonotypes that the gDNA method yielded from four donors. TCRdb stores this immuneACCESS table with in-frame sequences only. Part of the clones is absent; in the studies checked, under half of the shortfall reflects unresolved V genes, and no reason is known for the rest. The DNA was the basis for D and trimming; V, J and clone size are from that table. The sample table lists under 1 million clones, 96% of them with a count of one. Of the sample, 0.2% to 0.25% falls within the top ten clones.

In this chain, TRBV15 is recombined with TRBJ2-7, with 9 bases aligning to TRBD2. This TCR derives from a man aged 30-40 years in good health. Sequenced sample: naive CD8+ T cells sorted from blood. Read against the paper, the sample's cell subset or site label means: CD45RA+CCR7+. CDR3 region: CATSRVAGVDEQYF. The sequenced DNA: TGTGCCACCAGCAGAGTAGCGGGAGTCGACGAGCAGTACTTC.